This entry lists 20 T cell receptor beta chains sequenced from one sample in a study of shared T cell receptors in the human thymus. The method was immunoSEQ multiplex PCR; TCRdb's version includes in-frame clones alone and lacks a portion of them. The data show roughly 560,000 clones, with approximately 78% seen just once and roughly 0.013% held by the top ten. This sample was also put to use in a study of human thymus T cells.

The sequencing sample was made of thymocytes. All receptors come from a boy younger than two with a congenital heart defect.

This clone occurred once. The chain carries TRBV27 and TRBJ2-3; 12 nucleotides agree with TRBD2. Germline V gene lookup returns CDR1 MNHEY and CDR2 SMNVEV (reference sequence). CDR3 length: 15 residues. The V gene end was trimmed by 6 bases and the J gene end by 3 bases; junction bases not matched to a gene: 4. The CDR3 coding sequence is TGTGCCAGCAGCAAGACTAGCGGGGGTACAGATACGCAGTATTTT. This sequence encodes CASSKTSGGTDTQYF.

This clone came up a few times. The DNA for the CDR3 is TGTGCCAGCAGTTTACTGGGCCTCCCAAGGCCTCCCTACGAGCAGTACTTC. This encodes CASSLLGLPRPPYEQYF. The chain uses TRBV27 and TRBJ2-7; D unresolved. CDR1 and CDR2 from the germline V gene are MNHEY and SMNVEV (reference sequence). V lost 2 bases and J lost 2, with 19 bases in between. CDR3 length: 17 amino acids.

V gene TRBV6-6 combines with J gene TRBJ1-1; possibly TRBD1 for D (6 bases). CDR3 length: 16 residues. Germline V lookup: CDR1 MNHNY, CDR2 SVGAGI (reference sequence). Trimming pared 6 bases from V and 4 bases from J, leaving 21 bases between. CDR3 sequence: CASSLFPGVERTEAFF. In nucleotides, the CDR3 is TGTGCCAGCAGCCTTTTTCCAGGGGTCGAGCGCACTGAAGCTTTCTTT.

The chain is built from TRBV5-6 and TRBJ2-7; 10 bases are shared with TRBD2. This CDR3 is 18 amino acids long. The V and J ends lost 4 bases and 0 bases, in that order; junction bases with no gene match: 13. The germline V gene has CDR1 SGHDT and CDR2 YYEEEE. CDR3 sequence: CASSGPGTSADFSYEQYF. The CDR3 DNA is TGTGCCAGCAGCGGGCCCGGGACTAGCGCCGATTTCTCCTACGAGCAGTACTTC. The entire variable domain, with the rest obtained from reference TRBV5-6 and TRBJ2-7, is as follows: DAGVTQSPTHLIKTRGQQVTLRCSPKSGHDTVSWYQQALGQGPQFIFQYYEEEERQRGNFPDRFSGHQFPNYSSELNVNALLLGDSALYLCASSGPGTSADFSYEQYFGPGTRLTVT.

This clone was detected once. The V gene is TRBV28, the J gene TRBJ1-5, with D possibly being TRBD1 (5 bases). Germline assignment: CDR1 MDHEN and CDR2 SYDVKM. Trimming cost V 6 bases and J 1 base, with 19 bases left between them. This CDR3 is built from 17 residues. Here the CDR3 DNA reads TGTGCCAGCAGCTCGAATCTCAGGGTTGCGAGCAATCAGCCCCAGCATTTT. Amino acids: CASSSNLRVASNQPQHF.

The V call is TRBV5-6, the J call TRBJ2-7; perhaps TRBD1 as D (5 bases). Trimming shortened V by 3 bases and J by 5 bases, and 12 bases separated the two germline ends. The CDR3 totals 13 residues. Germline V gives CDR1 SGHDT, CDR2 YYEEEE. CDR3 in amino acids: CASSSRQSHEQYF. The CDR3 DNA sequence: TGTGCCAGCAGCTCCCGACAGAGCCACGAGCAGTACTTC. Filled out from reference TRBV5-6 and TRBJ2-7, the complete variable domain reads DAGVTQSPTHLIKTRGQQVTLRCSPKSGHDTVSWYQQALGQGPQFIFQYYEEEERQRGNFPDRFSGHQFPNYSSELNVNALLLGDSALYLCASSSRQSHEQYFGPGTRLTVT.

The V and J genes are TRBV7-6 and TRBJ2-1; D is possibly TRBD2 (6 bases). V was trimmed by 1 base and J by 1 base, leaving 11 bases between them. The CDR3 totals 16 residues. Germline assignment: CDR1 SGHVS and CDR2 FNYEAQ. The DNA for the CDR3 is TGTGCCAGCAGCTTAGAAGGCGGGGAATCCTACAATGAGCAGTTCTTC. This translates into CASSLEGGESYNEQFF.

This chain connects TRBV7-2 to TRBJ2-5; 11 positions match TRBD2. This CDR3 is 16 amino acids long. Losses at the gene ends were 5 bases for V and 2 bases for J; bases not matched to a gene: 7. Germline lookup yields CDR1 SGHTA and CDR2 FQGNSA. CDR3 residues: CASSPSSGRRQETQYF. CDR3 coding DNA: TGTGCCAGCAGCCCCTCTAGCGGGAGGCGGCAAGAGACCCAGTACTTC.

The genes are TRBV7-9 and TRBJ2-1; 8 nucleotides agree with TRBD2. The CDR3 totals 17 residues. Losses at the gene ends were 5 bases for V and 1 base for J; bases not matched to a gene: 10. Per germline, CDR1 SEHNR and CDR2 FQNEAQ (reference sequence). The CDR3 reads CASSGASGGLSYNEQFF. CDR3 nucleotides: TGTGCCAGCAGCGGGGCCTCGGGGGGGCTATCCTACAATGAGCAGTTCTTC.

In this sample, this clone turned up a few times. The rearrangement links TRBV4-3 to TRBJ1-2, with D tentatively TRBD1 (5 bases). The CDR3 extends over 14 amino acids. In germline, CDR1 is LGHNA, CDR2 YSLEER. The V end was cut by 2 bases, the J end by 6 bases, with 13 bases between. CDR3 sequence reads: CASSQRRDLDGYTF. In DNA, the CDR3 is TGCGCCAGCAGCCAAAGGCGGGACCTCGATGGCTACACCTTC.

This clone has just a few counts. The chain employs TRBV18 and TRBJ2-1; tentative D call: TRBD1 (6 bases). Between the trimmed V and J ends, which lost 3 bases and 10 bases, there was a span of 10 bases. Germline values: CDR1 KGHSH, CDR2 LQKENI. CDR3 size: 12 residues. CDR3 coding DNA: TGTGCCAGCTCACCGAGGACAGACGAGCAGTTCTTC. This translates into CASSPRTDEQFF.

The CDR3 sequence is CASSLVEVRGEQFF. CDR3 DNA sequence: TGCGCCAGCAGCTTGGTTGAGGTTAGGGGTGAGCAGTTCTTC. The chain recombines TRBV5-1 with TRBJ2-1; a weak D match, TRBD1 (5 bases). The CDR3 is made up of 14 amino acids. Germline V gene lookup returns CDR1 SGHRS and CDR2 YFSETQ. Trimming removed 0 bases from V and 9 bases from J, with 13 bases in between.

The V gene is TRBV5-6, the J gene TRBJ1-1, with 8 bases matching TRBD1. V was pared by 4 bases and J by 0 bases, with 5 bases of the junction left unmatched. The CDR3 runs 15 residues. Germline V gene data show CDR1 as SGHDT and CDR2 as YYEEEE. The chain's CDR3 is CASSGPGQVNTEAFF. DNA of the CDR3: TGTGCCAGCAGCGGACCGGGACAGGTGAACACTGAAGCTTTCTTT.

The chain combines TRBV10-1 with TRBJ2-2; the D is unclear. V was shortened by 1 base and J by 4 bases, with 4 bases between the two germline ends. The CDR3 has 13 residues. Germline CDR1 and CDR2: WNHNN and SYGVQD (reference sequence). CDR3 loop: CASSELATGELFF. Here the CDR3 DNA reads TGCGCCAGCAGTGAGTTGGCCACCGGGGAGCTGTTTTTT.

This clone was detected a few times. The chain uses TRBV5-1 and TRBJ1-2; 9 bases agree with TRBD1. The V and J ends lost 4 bases and 2 bases, in that order; junction bases with no gene match: 9. CDR1 SGHRS and CDR2 YFSETQ come from the germline V gene. The CDR3 extends over 16 amino acids. The CDR3 loop reads CASSPTGTGSNYGYTF. In DNA form, the CDR3 reads TGCGCCAGCAGCCCAACCGGGACAGGGTCCAACTATGGCTACACCTTC.

V usage is TRBV5-1 and J usage is TRBJ2-5; 8 bases agree with TRBD1. The V gene end was trimmed by 2 bases and the J gene end by 5 bases; junction bases not matched to a gene: 11. Germline CDR1 SGHRS, CDR2 YFSETQ. This CDR3 has 16 amino acids. The CDR3 loop reads CASSLTLDRARETQYF. The DNA of the CDR3 is TGCGCCAGCAGCTTAACCCTGGACAGGGCGCGGGAGACCCAGTACTTC.

V usage is TRBV28 and J usage is TRBJ2-1; tentatively, D is TRBD2 (7 bases). Trimming shortened V by 0 bases and J by 7 bases, and 13 bases separated the two germline ends. The CDR3 loop spans 15 amino acids. Per germline, CDR1 MDHEN and CDR2 SYDVKM. The CDR3 loop is CASSLWGGLNNEQFF. CDR3 in DNA: TGTGCCAGCAGTTTATGGGGGGGGCTAAATAATGAGCAGTTCTTC. Based on the CDR3 plus reference TRBV28 and TRBJ2-1, the full variable domain is DVKVTQSSRYLVKRTGEKVFLECVQDMDHENMFWYRQDPGLGLRLIYFSYDVKMKEKGDIPEGYSVSREKKERFSLILESASTNQTSMYLCASSLWGGLNNEQFFGPGTRLTVL.

This rearrangement joins TRBV5-4 to TRBJ1-2, with D possibly TRBD1 on 6 matching bases. The CDR3 is 14 amino acids. The germline V gene has CDR1 SGHNT and CDR2 YYREEE (reference sequence). Trimming took off 0 bases at V and 3 bases at J, with 9 bases between the two ends. CDR3 bases: TGTGCCAGCAGCTTGGAAGGGGGAGACTATGGCTACACCTTC. Protein: CASSLEGGDYGYTF.

V gene TRBV27 combines with J gene TRBJ1-2, with 9 bases lining up with TRBD1. The CDR3 spans 16 residues. CDR1 is MNHEY and CDR2 is SMNVEV in the germline V gene (reference sequence). The ends lost 4 bases at V and 4 bases at J; junction bases unmatched: 10. CDR3 sequence (DNA): TGTGCCAGCAGTTCACATCCGACAGGGGGGACCTATGGCTACACCTTC. Amino acids: CASSSHPTGGTYGYTF.

V is TRBV7-6 and J is TRBJ1-1, with 8 nucleotides matching TRBD1. CDR1 is SGHVS and CDR2 is FNYEAQ in the germline V gene. This CDR3 has 16 residues. The V segment lost 0 bases and the J segment 0 bases; nucleotides outside the gene matches: 3. The chain's CDR3 is CASSLARTGMNTEAFF. CDR3 DNA sequence: TGTGCCAGCAGCTTAGCCAGGACAGGGATGAACACTGAAGCTTTCTTT.